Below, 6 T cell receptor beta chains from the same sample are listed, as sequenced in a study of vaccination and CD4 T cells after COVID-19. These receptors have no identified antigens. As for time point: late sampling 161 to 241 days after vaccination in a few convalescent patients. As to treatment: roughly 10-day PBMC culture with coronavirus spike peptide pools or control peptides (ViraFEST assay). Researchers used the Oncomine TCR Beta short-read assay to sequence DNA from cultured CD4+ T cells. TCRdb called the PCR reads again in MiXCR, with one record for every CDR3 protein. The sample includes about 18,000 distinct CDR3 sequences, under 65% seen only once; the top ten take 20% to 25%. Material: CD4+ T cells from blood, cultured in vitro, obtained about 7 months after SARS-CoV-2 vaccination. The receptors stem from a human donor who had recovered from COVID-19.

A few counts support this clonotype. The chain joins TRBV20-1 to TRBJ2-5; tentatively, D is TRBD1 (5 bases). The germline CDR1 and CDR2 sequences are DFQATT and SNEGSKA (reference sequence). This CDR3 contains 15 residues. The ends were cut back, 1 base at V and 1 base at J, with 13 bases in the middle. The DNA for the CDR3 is TGCAGTGCTAGAGTGAGCAGGGCGTTCCAAGAGACCCAGTACTTC. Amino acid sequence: CSARVSRAFQETQYF.

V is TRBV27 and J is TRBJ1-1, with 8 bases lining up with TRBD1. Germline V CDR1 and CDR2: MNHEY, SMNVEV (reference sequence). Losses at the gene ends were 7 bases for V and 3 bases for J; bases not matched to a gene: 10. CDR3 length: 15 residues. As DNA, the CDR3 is TGTGCCAGCAACCGGCCAGGGGGCGCATACACTGAAGCTTTCTTT. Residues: CASNRPGGAYTEAFF.

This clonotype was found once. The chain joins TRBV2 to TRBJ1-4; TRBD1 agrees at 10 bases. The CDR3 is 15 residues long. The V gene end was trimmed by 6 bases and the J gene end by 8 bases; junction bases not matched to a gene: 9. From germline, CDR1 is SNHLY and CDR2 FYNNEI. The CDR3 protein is CASRAPGQGREKLFF. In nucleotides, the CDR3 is TGTGCCAGCAGAGCACCGGGACAGGGGCGGGAAAAACTGTTTTTT.

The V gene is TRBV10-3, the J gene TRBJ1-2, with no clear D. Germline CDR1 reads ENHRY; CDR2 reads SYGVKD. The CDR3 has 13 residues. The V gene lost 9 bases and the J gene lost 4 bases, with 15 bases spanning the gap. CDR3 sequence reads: CAIFFEAGYGYTF. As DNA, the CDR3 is TGTGCCATTTTCTTTGAGGCTGGCTATGGCTACACCTTC.

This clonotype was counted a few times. This chain's CDR3 is CSAGGTGKSYGYTF. CDR3 in DNA: TGCAGTGCCGGTGGGACAGGCAAATCTTATGGCTACACCTTC. The rearrangement joins TRBV20-1 to TRBJ1-2, with 8 bases matching TRBD1. J gave up 5 bases and V 6 bases, and 11 bases lay outside the gene matches. The CDR3 spans 14 residues. Germline V gene sequence: CDR1 DFQATT, CDR2 SNEGSKA (reference sequence).

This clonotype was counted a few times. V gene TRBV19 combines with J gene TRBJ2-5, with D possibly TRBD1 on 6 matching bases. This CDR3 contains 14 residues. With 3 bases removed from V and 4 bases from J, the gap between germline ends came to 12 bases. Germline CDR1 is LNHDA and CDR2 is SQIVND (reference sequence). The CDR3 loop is CASSIGQILETQYF. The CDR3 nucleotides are TGTGCCAGTAGTATCGGACAGATACTAGAGACCCAGTACTTC.